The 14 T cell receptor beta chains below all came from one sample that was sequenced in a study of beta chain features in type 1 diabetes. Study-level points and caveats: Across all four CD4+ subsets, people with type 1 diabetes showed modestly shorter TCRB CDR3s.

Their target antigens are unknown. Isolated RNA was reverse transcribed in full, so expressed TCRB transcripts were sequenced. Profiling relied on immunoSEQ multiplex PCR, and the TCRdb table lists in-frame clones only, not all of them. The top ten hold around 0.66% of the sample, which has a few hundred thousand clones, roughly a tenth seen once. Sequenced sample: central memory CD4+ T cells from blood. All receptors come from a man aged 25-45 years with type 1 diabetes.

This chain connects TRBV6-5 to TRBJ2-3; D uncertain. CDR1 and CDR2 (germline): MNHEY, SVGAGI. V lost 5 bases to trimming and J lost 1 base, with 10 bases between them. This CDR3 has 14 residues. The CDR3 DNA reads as TGTGCCAGCAGTATTACCCGGGGCACAGATACGCAGTATTTT. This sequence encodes CASSITRGTDTQYF.

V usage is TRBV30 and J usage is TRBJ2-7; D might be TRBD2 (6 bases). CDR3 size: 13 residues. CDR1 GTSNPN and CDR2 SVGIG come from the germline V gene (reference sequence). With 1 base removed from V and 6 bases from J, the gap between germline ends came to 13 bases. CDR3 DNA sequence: TGTGCCTGGAGTGAAGGAGGGGTGCTCGAGCAGTACTTC. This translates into CAWSEGGVLEQYF.

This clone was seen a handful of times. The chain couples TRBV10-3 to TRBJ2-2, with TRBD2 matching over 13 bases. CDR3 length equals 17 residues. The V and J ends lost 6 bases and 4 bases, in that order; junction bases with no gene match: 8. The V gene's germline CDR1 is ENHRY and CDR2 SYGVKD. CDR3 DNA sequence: TGTGCCATCAGCCGGACTAGCGGGAGTATAACCACCGGGGAGCTGTTTTTT. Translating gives CAISRTSGSITTGELFF.

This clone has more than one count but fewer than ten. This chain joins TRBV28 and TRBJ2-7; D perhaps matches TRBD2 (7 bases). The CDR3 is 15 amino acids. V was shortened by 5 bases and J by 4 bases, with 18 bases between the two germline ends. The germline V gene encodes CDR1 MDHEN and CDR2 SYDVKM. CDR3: CASSRLGGGSYEQYF. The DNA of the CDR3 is TGTGCCAGCAGTCGCCTAGGGGGAGGGTCGTACGAGCAGTACTTC. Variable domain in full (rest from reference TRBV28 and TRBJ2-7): DVKVTQSSRYLVKRTGEKVFLECVQDMDHENMFWYRQDPGLGLRLIYFSYDVKMKEKGDIPEGYSVSREKKERFSLILESASTNQTSMYLCASSRLGGGSYEQYFGPGTRLTVT.

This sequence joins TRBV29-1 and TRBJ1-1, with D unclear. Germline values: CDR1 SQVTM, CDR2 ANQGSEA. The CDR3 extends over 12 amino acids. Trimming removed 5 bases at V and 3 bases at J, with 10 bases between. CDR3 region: CSVSRWDTEAFF. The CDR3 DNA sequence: TGCAGCGTTTCTAGGTGGGACACTGAAGCTTTCTTT.

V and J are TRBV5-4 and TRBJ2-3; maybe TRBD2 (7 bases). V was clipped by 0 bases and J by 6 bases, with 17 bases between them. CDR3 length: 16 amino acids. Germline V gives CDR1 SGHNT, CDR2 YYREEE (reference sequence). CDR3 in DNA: TGTGCCAGCAGCTTGGCCCCCGGGGGGCTAGGGGATACGCAGTATTTT. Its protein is CASSLAPGGLGDTQYF. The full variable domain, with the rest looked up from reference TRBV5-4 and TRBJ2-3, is ETGVTQSPTHLIKTRGQQVTLRCSSQSGHNTVSWYQQALGQGPQFIFQYYREEENGRGNFPPRFSGLQFPNYSSELNVNALELDDSALYLCASSLAPGGLGDTQYFGPGTRLTVL.

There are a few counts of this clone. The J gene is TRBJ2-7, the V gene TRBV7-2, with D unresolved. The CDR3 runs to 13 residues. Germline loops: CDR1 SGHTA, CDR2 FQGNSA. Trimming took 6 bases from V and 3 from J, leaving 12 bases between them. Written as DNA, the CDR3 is TGTGCCAGCAGACGGCTAGATCTCTACGAGCAGTACTTC. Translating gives CASRRLDLYEQYF.

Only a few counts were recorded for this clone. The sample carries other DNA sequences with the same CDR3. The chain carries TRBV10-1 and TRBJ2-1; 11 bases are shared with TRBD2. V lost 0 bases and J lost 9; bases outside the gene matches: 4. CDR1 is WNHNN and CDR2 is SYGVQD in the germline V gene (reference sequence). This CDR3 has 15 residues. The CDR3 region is CASSESLAGGGEQFF. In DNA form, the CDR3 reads TGCGCCAGCAGTGAGTCTCTAGCGGGGGGCGGTGAGCAGTTCTTC.

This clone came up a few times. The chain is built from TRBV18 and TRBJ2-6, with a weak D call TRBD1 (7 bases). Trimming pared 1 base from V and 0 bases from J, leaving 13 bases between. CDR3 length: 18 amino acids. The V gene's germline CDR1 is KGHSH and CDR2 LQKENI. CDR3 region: CASSPQGGGASGANVLTF. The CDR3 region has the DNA TGTGCCAGCTCACCACAAGGAGGGGGCGCCTCTGGGGCCAACGTCCTGACTTTC.

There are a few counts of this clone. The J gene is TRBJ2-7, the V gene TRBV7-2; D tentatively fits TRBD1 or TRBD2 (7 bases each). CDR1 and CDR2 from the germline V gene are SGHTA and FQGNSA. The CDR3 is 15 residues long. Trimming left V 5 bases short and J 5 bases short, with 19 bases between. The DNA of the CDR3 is TGTGCCAGCAGCCCCAAGACAGGGACTACCCACGAGCAGTACTTC. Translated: CASSPKTGTTHEQYF.

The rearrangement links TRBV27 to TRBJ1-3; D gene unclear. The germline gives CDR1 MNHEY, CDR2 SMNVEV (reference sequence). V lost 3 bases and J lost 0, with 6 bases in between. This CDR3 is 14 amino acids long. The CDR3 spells CASSFTNSGNTIYF. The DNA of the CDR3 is TGTGCCAGCAGTTTCACTAACTCTGGAAACACCATATATTTT.

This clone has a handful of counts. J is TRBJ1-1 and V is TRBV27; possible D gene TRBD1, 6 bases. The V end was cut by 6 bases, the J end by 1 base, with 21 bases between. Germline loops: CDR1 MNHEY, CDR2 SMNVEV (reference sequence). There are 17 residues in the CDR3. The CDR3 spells CASRQRGETGGNTEAFF. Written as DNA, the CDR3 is TGTGCCAGCAGACAGAGAGGTGAGACAGGCGGGAACACTGAAGCTTTCTTT.

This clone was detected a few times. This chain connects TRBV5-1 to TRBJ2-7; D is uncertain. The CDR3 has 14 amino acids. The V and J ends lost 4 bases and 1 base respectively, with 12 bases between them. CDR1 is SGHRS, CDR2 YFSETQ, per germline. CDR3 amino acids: CASSPIEKSYEQYF. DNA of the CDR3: TGCGCCAGCAGCCCTATAGAGAAATCCTACGAGCAGTACTTC.

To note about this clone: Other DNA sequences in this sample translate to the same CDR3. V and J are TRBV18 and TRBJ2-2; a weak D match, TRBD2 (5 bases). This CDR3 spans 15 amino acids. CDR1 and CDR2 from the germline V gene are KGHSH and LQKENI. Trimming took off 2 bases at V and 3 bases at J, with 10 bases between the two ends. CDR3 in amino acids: CASSPIKGDTGELFF. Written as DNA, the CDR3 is TGTGCCAGCTCACCAATAAAGGGAGACACCGGGGAGCTGTTTTTT.